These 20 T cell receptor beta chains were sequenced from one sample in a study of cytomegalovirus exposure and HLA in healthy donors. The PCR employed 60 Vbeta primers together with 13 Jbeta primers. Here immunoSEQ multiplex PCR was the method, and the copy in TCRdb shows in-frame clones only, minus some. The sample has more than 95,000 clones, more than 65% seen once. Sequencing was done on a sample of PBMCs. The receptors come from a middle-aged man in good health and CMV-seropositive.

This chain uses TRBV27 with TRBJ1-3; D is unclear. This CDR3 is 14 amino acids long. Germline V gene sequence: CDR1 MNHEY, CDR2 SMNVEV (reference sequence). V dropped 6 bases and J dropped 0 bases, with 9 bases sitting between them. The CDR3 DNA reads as TGTGCCAGCAGCCCCTACCTCTCTGGAAACACCATATATTTT. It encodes CASSPYLSGNTIYF.

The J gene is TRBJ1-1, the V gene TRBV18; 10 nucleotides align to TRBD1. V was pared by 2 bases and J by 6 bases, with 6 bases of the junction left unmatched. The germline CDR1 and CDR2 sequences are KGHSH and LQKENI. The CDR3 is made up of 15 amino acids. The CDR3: CASSPGGQGLSEAFF. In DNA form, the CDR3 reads TGTGCCAGCTCACCAGGGGGACAGGGGTTGTCTGAAGCTTTCTTT.

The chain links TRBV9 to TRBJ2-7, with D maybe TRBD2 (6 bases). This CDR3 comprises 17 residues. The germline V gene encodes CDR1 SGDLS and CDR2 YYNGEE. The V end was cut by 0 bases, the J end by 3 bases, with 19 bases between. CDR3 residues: CASSVGFGGAESYEQYF. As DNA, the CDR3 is TGTGCCAGCAGCGTAGGGTTTGGAGGGGCAGAAAGCTACGAGCAGTACTTC.

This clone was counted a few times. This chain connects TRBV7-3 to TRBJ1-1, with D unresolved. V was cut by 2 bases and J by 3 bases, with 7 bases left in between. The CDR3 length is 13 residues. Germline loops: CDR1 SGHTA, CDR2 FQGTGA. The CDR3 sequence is CASSLSTYTEAFF. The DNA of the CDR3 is TGTGCCAGCAGCTTATCCACTTACACTGAAGCTTTCTTT.

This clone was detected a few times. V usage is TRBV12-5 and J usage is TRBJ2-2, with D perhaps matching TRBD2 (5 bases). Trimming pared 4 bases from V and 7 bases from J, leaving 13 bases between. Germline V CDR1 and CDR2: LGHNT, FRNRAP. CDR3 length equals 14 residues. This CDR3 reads CASGSGFEGGELFF. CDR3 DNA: TGTGCTAGTGGTTCAGGCTTTGAGGGCGGGGAGCTGTTTTTT.

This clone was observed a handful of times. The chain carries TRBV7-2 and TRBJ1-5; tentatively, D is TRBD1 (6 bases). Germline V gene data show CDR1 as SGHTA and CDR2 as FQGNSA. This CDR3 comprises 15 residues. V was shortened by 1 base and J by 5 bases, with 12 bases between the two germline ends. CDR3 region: CASSLGTVRHQPQHF. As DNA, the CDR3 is TGTGCCAGCAGCTTAGGGACAGTTCGGCATCAGCCCCAGCATTTT.

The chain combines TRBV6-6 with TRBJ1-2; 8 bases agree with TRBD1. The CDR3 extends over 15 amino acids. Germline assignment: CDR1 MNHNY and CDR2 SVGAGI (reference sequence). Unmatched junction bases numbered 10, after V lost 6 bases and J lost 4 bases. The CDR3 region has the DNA TGTGCCAGCAGCCCGGACAGGGCCGGGGGCTATGGCTACACCTTC. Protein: CASSPDRAGGYGYTF.

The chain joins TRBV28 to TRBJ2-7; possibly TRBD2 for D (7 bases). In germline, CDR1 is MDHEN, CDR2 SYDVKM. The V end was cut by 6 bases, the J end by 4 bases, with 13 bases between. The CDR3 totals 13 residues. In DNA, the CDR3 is TGTGCCAGCAGCGGCGGGGGCTATTACGAGCAGTACTTC. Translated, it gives CASSGGGYYEQYF.

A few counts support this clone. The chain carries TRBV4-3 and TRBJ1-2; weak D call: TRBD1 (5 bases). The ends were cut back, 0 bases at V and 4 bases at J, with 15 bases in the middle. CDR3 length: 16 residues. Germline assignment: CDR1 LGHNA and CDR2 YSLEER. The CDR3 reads CASSQDIQEPPYGYTF. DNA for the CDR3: TGCGCCAGCAGCCAAGATATACAGGAACCCCCCTATGGCTACACCTTC.

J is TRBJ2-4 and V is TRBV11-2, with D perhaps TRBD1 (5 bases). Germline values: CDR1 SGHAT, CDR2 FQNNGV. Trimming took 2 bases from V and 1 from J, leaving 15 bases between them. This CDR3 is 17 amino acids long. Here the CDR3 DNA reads TGTGCCAGCAGCTTAACCACCTCATCAGGGGCCAAAAACATTCAGTACTTC. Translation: CASSLTTSSGAKNIQYF. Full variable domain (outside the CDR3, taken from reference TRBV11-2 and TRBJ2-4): EAGVAQSPRYKIIEKRQSVAFWCNPISGHATLYWYQQILGQGPKLLIQFQNNGVVDDSQLPKDRFSAERLKGVDSTLKIQPAKLEDSAVYLCASSLTTSSGAKNIQYFGAGTRLSVL.

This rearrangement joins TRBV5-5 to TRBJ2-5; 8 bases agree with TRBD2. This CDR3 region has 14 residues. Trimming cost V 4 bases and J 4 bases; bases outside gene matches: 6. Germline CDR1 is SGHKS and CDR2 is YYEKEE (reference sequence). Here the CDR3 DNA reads TGTGCCAGCAGCCGGCGGGGGGATGGAGAGACCCAGTACTTC. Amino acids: CASSRRGDGETQYF.

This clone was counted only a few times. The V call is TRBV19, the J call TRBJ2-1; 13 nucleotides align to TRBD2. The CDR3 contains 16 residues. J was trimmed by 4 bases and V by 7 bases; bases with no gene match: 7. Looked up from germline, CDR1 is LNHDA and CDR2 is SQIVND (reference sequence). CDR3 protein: CASTLGLAGAYNEQFF. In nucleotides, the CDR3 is TGTGCCAGTACCCTCGGACTAGCGGGGGCGTACAATGAGCAGTTCTTC.

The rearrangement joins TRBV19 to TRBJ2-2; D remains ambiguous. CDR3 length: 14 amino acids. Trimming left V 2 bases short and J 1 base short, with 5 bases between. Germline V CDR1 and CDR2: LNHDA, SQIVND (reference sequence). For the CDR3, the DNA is TGTGCCAGTAGTATAATCCTGAACACCGGGGAGCTGTTTTTT. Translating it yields CASSIILNTGELFF.

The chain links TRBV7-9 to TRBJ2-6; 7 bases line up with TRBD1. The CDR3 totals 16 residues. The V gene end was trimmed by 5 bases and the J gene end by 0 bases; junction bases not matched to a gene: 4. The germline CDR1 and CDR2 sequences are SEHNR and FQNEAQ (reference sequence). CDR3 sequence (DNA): TGTGCCAGCAGCCCGACAGGGATCTCTGGGGCCAACGTCCTGACTTTC. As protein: CASSPTGISGANVLTF.

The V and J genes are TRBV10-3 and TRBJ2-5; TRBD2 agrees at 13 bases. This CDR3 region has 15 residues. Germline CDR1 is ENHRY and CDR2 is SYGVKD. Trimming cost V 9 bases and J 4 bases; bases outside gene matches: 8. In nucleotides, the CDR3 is TGTGCCATTGGACTAGCGGGAGTTGTGGGAGAGACCCAGTACTTC. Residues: CAIGLAGVVGETQYF.

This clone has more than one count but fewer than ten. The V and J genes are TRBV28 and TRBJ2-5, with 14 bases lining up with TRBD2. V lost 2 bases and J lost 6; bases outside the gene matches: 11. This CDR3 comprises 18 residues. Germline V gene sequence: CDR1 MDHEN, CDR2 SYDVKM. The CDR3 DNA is TGTGCCAGCAGTTTACGAGGGGGGACTAGCGGGGGTGGAAAGACCCAGTACTTC. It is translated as CASSLRGGTSGGGKTQYF.

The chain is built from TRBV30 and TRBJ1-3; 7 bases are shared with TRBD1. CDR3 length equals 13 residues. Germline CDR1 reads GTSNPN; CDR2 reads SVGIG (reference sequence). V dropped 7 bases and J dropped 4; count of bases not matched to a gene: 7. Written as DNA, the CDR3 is TGTGCCTCCCAGACAGGGCGAGGAAACACCATATATTTT. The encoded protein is CASQTGRGNTIYF.

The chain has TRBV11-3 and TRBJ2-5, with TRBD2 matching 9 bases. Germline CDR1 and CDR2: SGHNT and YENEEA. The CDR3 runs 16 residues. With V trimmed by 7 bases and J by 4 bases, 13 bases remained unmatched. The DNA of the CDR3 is TGTGCCAGCACCTGGGCGGGAGGGCCGGGAGGAGAGACCCAGTACTTC. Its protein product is CASTWAGGPGGETQYF.

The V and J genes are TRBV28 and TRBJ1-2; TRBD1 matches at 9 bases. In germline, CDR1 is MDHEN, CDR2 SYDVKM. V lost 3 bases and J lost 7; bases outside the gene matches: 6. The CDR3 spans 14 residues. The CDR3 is CASSFRDRVSGYTF. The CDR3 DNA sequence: TGTGCCAGCAGTTTCCGGGACAGGGTTTCTGGCTACACCTTC.

As DNA, the CDR3 is TGTGCCAGCAGCCTCCAAACGGAGTCCTACGAGCAGTACTTC. It encodes CASSLQTESYEQYF. The rearrangement uses TRBV11-3 and TRBJ2-7; D gene ambiguous. V lost 5 bases, J lost 1 base, and 12 bases lay in between. Germline V lookup: CDR1 SGHNT, CDR2 YENEEA. The length of the CDR3 is 14 residues. The complete variable domain, with remaining parts taken from reference TRBV11-3 and TRBJ2-7, reads EAGVVQSPRYKIIEKKQPVAFWCNPISGHNTLYWYLQNLGQGPELLIRYENEEAVDDSQLPKDRFSAERLKGVDSTLKIQPAELGDSAVYLCASSLQTESYEQYFGPGTRLTVT.